Given below is one TCR beta chain in context. Its antigen is not known. V was shortened by 3 bases and J by 1 base, with 19 bases between the two germline ends. CDR1 is SGHTA, CDR2 FQGNSA, per germline. This CDR3 has 18 residues. This record comes from a study of graft-versus-host responses after intestinal transplantation. Study at large: Following induction with anti-thymocyte globulin, all recipients were given tacrolimus and steroids for two to three years. Overall study results and limits: An association linked early post-transplant HvG declines with peak circulating GvH clone levels.

Assay used: immunoSEQ multiplex PCR; TCRdb lists only in-frame clones, some missing. This table has tens of thousands of clones, approximately 95% appearing once. The origin of this receptor is a human donor who was the organ donor for an intestinal transplant. Sample: unstimulated CD8+ T cells sorted from spleen or lymph node cells, taken before transplant. This chain uses TRBV7-2 with TRBJ1-3; D is uncertain. CDR3 in DNA: TGTGCCAGCAGCTTTGATCTCTGGCGGCTAGGATCTGGAAACACCATATATTTT. It codes for CASSFDLWRLGSGNTIYF.